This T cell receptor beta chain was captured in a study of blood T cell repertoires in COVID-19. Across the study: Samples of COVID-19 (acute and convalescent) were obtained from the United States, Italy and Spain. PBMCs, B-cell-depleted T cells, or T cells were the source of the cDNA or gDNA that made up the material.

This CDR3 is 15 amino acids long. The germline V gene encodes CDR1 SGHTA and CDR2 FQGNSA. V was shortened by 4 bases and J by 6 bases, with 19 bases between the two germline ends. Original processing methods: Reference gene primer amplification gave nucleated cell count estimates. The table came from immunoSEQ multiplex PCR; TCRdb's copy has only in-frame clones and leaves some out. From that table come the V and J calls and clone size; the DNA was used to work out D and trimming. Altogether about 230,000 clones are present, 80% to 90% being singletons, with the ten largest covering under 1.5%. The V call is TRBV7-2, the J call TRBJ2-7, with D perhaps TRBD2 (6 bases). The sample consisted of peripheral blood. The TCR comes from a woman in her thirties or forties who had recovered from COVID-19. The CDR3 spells CASSSWAGGIGEQYF. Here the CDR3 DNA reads TGTGCCAGCAGCTCTTGGGCAGGAGGGATAGGCGAGCAGTACTTC. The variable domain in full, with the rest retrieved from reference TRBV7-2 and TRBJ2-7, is GAGVSQSPSNKVTEKGKDVELRCDPISGHTALYWYRQSLGQGLEFLIYFQGNSAPDKSGLPSDRFSAERTGGSVSTLTIQRTQQEDSAVYLCASSSWAGGIGEQYFGPGTRLTVT.